Presented here are 29 T cell receptor beta chains from one specimen sequenced in a study of shared clonotypes between healthy human individuals. The protocol was immunoSEQ multiplex PCR, while the TCRdb copy is restricted to in-frame clones and leaves out a portion. The sample lists about 2.5 million clones, roughly 92% occurring once. The sample taken for sequencing was naive CD4+ T cells from PBMCs. Subset of the sample: CD45RA+ positively selected. These receptors were collected from a man aged 18 to 29 in good health. Some clones in this sample may be carry-over from other donors' samples.

This clone was counted once. Other DNA sequences in the sample encode the same CDR3. DNA for the CDR3: TGTGCCAGCTCACCCCTTGGAGGTAGCACAGATACGCAGTATTTT. It codes for CASSPLGGSTDTQYF. The chain employs TRBV18 and TRBJ2-3, with a tentative D call TRBD2 (5 bases). This CDR3 has 15 amino acids. CDR1 is KGHSH, CDR2 LQKENI, per germline. Trimming stripped 3 bases from V and 0 bases from J, with 10 bases between. Looking up the rest from reference TRBV18 and TRBJ2-3 gives the full variable domain: NAGVMQNPRHLVRRRGQEARLRCSPMKGHSHVYWYRQLPEEGLKFMVYLQKENIIDESGMPKERFSAEFPKEGPSILRIQQVVRGDSAAYFCASSPLGGSTDTQYFGPGTRLTVL.

The chain combines TRBV6-4 with TRBJ2-6; no clear D gene. The CDR3 extends over 14 amino acids. Germline V gene lookup returns CDR1 MRHNA and CDR2 SNTAGT. The V gene lost 5 bases and the J gene lost 4 bases, with 9 bases spanning the gap. The CDR3 spells CASSRVHGANVLTF. Here the CDR3 DNA reads TGTGCCAGCAGTAGGGTCCACGGGGCCAACGTCCTGACTTTC.

This chain links TRBV4-3 with TRBJ2-7, with D perhaps TRBD1 (6 bases). V was pared by 0 bases and J by 6 bases, with 9 bases between. The CDR3 runs to 13 residues. Germline V gives CDR1 LGHNA, CDR2 YSLEER. The CDR3 coding sequence is TGCGCCAGCAGCCAAGATAGACAGGCCGAGCAGTACTTC. This codes for CASSQDRQAEQYF.

A word on this clone: Other DNA sequences within the sample encode an identical CDR3. J is TRBJ1-1 and V is TRBV19; D is perhaps TRBD1 (6 bases). V lost 7 bases and J 5 bases, leaving 14 bases between the germline ends. CDR3 size: 13 residues. CDR1 is LNHDA and CDR2 is SQIVND in the germline V gene (reference sequence). CDR3 DNA: TGTGCCAGTAATCCACAGGGTCGTACTGAAGCTTTCTTT. Protein product: CASNPQGRTEAFF.

J is TRBJ2-7 and V is TRBV27; 9 positions match TRBD1. This CDR3 has 14 residues. Germline assignment: CDR1 MNHEY and CDR2 SMNVEV (reference sequence). The V and J ends lost 6 bases and 4 bases, in that order; junction bases with no gene match: 7. The CDR3 sequence: CASRRGQGNYEQYF. The CDR3 DNA reads TGTGCCAGCAGACGGGGACAGGGTAATTACGAGCAGTACTTC.

This chain uses TRBV7-2 with TRBJ1-4, with 7 nucleotides matching TRBD1. Germline CDR1 and CDR2: SGHTA and FQGNSA. There are 16 residues in the CDR3. Losses at the gene ends were 0 bases for V and 7 bases for J; bases not matched to a gene: 8. The CDR3 sequence is CASSLATGSVIEKLFF. The CDR3 region has the DNA TGTGCCAGCAGCTTAGCGACAGGGTCTGTGATTGAAAAACTGTTTTTT.

The count of this clone is one. Other DNA sequences in this sample translate to the same CDR3. The chain has TRBV11-3 and TRBJ2-1, with D tentatively TRBD2 (6 bases). The CDR3 is 15 residues long. CDR1 and CDR2 from the germline V gene are SGHNT and YENEEA. Trimming shortened V by 1 base and J by 2 bases, and 9 bases separated the two germline ends. CDR3 in DNA: TGTGCCAGCAGCTTAGGCCGGGGGACCTACAATGAGCAGTTCTTC. Its translation: CASSLGRGTYNEQFF.

CDR3 DNA sequence: TGTGCCATCAGCCCGGGATTTTCGGAGAGGGAGCAGTACTTC. It codes for CAISPGFSEREQYF. The chain combines TRBV10-3 with TRBJ2-7, with a possible D match to TRBD2 (5 bases). Deletions cut 6 bases from V and 7 bases from J, with 19 bases between. Germline V gene sequence: CDR1 ENHRY, CDR2 SYGVKD. The CDR3 is 14 amino acids.

The rearrangement links TRBV7-2 to TRBJ1-2; 9 bases match TRBD1. This CDR3 has 14 amino acids. The J segment lost 4 bases and the V segment lost 5 bases, leaving 5 bases of the junction unmatched. Germline lookup yields CDR1 SGHTA and CDR2 FQGNSA. The DNA for the CDR3 is TGTGCCAGCAGCCGCGACAGGGGGGGCTATGGCTACACCTTC. As protein: CASSRDRGGYGYTF.

The rearrangement uses TRBV9 and TRBJ1-1; 8 bases are shared with TRBD1. The germline V gene encodes CDR1 SGDLS and CDR2 YYNGEE. The J segment lost 1 base and the V segment lost 3 bases, leaving 5 bases of the junction unmatched. CDR3 length equals 15 residues. The CDR3 nucleotides read TGTGCCAGCAGCGGACACAGGGGGGCGAACACTGAAGCTTTCTTT. This encodes CASSGHRGANTEAFF.

The gene calls are TRBV27 and TRBJ2-1; either TRBD1 or TRBD2 may fit D (5 bases each). The ends were cut back, 8 bases at V and 10 bases at J, with 30 bases in the middle. In germline, CDR1 is MNHEY, CDR2 SMNVEV (reference sequence). This CDR3 has 17 residues. As DNA, the CDR3 is TGTGCCAGCGGGGACCTCAAGGTCCCTACGGGGAAACGGGAGCAGTTCTTC. It translates to CASGDLKVPTGKREQFF.

This sequence joins TRBV5-1 and TRBJ2-2, with 8 bases fitting TRBD2. This CDR3 has 15 amino acids. The junction had 6 bases not matched to a gene; V was cut back by 4 bases and J by 4 bases. The germline V gene has CDR1 SGHRS and CDR2 YFSETQ. CDR3 DNA sequence: TGCGCCAGCAGCCCCCTAGCGGGTCCCACCGGGGAGCTGTTTTTT. Translating gives CASSPLAGPTGELFF.

This clone was observed once. This chain links TRBV6-5 with TRBJ2-1; D is ambiguous. CDR3 length: 14 residues. V dropped 4 bases and J dropped 5 bases, with 12 bases sitting between them. The germline V gene encodes CDR1 MNHEY and CDR2 SVGAGI. The CDR3: CASSLDGSHNEQFF. The CDR3 DNA reads TGTGCCAGCAGTTTGGACGGTTCCCACAATGAGCAGTTCTTC.

V usage is TRBV4-2 and J usage is TRBJ1-5; 7 nucleotides agree with TRBD1. CDR3 size: 14 residues. The ends lost 3 bases at V and 4 bases at J; junction bases unmatched: 3. The germline V gene encodes CDR1 LGHNA and CDR2 YNFKEQ. The CDR3 sequence: CASSQKQGNQPQHF. The CDR3 region has the DNA TGTGCCAGCAGCCAGAAACAGGGGAATCAGCCCCAGCATTTT.

This chain joins TRBV5-1 and TRBJ2-7; 8 positions match TRBD2. Germline assignment: CDR1 SGHRS and CDR2 YFSETQ. V trimming: 4 bases; J trimming: 0 bases; junction bases outside the gene matches: 12. This CDR3 spans 17 amino acids. The DNA for the CDR3 is TGCGCCAGCAGCCCTACAGCCGGGGGGGGCCTCTCCTACGAGCAGTACTTC. This sequence encodes CASSPTAGGGLSYEQYF. Supplemented by reference TRBV5-1 and TRBJ2-7, the full variable domain reads KAGVTQTPRYLIKTRGQQVTLSCSPISGHRSVSWYQQTPGQGLQFLFEYFSETQRNKGNFPGRFSGRQFSNSRSEMNVSTLELGDSALYLCASSPTAGGGLSYEQYFGPGTRLTVT.

V is TRBV7-8 and J is TRBJ2-1; TRBD2 agrees at 10 bases. The CDR3 is made up of 16 amino acids. The V and J ends lost 5 bases and 4 bases, in that order; junction bases with no gene match: 8. Germline assignment: CDR1 SGHVS and CDR2 FQNEAQ. For the CDR3, the DNA is TGTGCCAGCAGCAGAATGAAGCGGGAGGGGTACAATGAGCAGTTCTTC. Its protein is CASSRMKREGYNEQFF.

This sequence joins TRBV7-7 and TRBJ2-5, with TRBD1 matching over 7 bases. The CDR3 loop spans 15 amino acids. V shed 3 bases, J shed 2 bases, and the junction held 6 bases outside the gene matches. Germline assignment: CDR1 SSHAT and CDR2 FNYEAQ (reference sequence). CDR3 loop: CASSFSPGQQETQYF. The CDR3 region has the DNA TGTGCCAGCAGCTTCAGCCCGGGACAGCAAGAGACCCAGTACTTC.

The chain has TRBV5-4 and TRBJ1-2, with a weak D call TRBD1 (5 bases). The V end lost 0 bases, the J end lost 3 bases, and 12 bases lay between the germline ends. This CDR3 has 15 amino acids. The V gene's germline CDR1 is SGHNT and CDR2 YYREEE (reference sequence). The DNA of the CDR3 is TGTGCCAGCAGCTTGGGGGAGGGGTCCTACTATGGCTACACCTTC. It codes for CASSLGEGSYYGYTF.

The chain carries TRBV4-1 and TRBJ2-5; 8 bases are shared with TRBD2. The CDR3 loop spans 15 amino acids. Germline loops: CDR1 MGHRA, CDR2 YSYEKL. Trimming took 1 base from V and 4 from J; bases not matched to a gene: 5. The CDR3 sequence: CASSQAAGGVETQYF. The CDR3 DNA reads as TGCGCCAGCAGCCAAGCGGCGGGAGGAGTAGAGACCCAGTACTTC.

The chain joins TRBV28 to TRBJ1-2; unclear D gene. The CDR3 sequence is 14 residues long. The germline CDR1 and CDR2 sequences are MDHEN and SYDVKM. The V end was cut by 2 bases, the J end by 4 bases, with 11 bases between. DNA of the CDR3: TGTGCCAGCAGTTTAAGAGGCAGGATCTATGGCTACACCTTC. Its protein product is CASSLRGRIYGYTF.

The chain joins TRBV19 to TRBJ2-2; D may match TRBD1 or TRBD2 (5 bases each). The CDR3 has 16 residues. V was pared by 5 bases and J by 1 base, with 14 bases between. Germline V gene data show CDR1 as LNHDA and CDR2 as SQIVND (reference sequence). CDR3 in amino acids: CASSLPPGRNTGELFF. For the CDR3, the DNA is TGTGCCAGTAGTCTCCCGCCAGGGAGGAACACCGGGGAGCTGTTTTTT.

This chain uses TRBV7-6 with TRBJ2-1; 8 nucleotides line up with TRBD2. This CDR3 contains 16 residues. V was clipped by 5 bases and J by 6 bases; unmatched bases: 12. CDR1 SGHVS and CDR2 FNYEAQ come from the germline V gene. CDR3 nucleotides: TGTGCCAGCAGCCCCAATACGGGACTAGAGATCAATGAGCAGTTCTTC. This translates into CASSPNTGLEINEQFF.

The V gene is TRBV4-1, the J gene TRBJ2-1, with 13 bases identical to TRBD2. The J segment lost 8 bases and the V segment lost 7 bases, leaving 23 bases of the junction unmatched. The CDR3 runs to 20 residues. CDR1 and CDR2 (germline): MGHRA, YSYEKL. The CDR3 region is CASNDPGLAGPTLLADEQFF. The CDR3 DNA is TGCGCCAGCAACGATCCGGGACTAGCGGGACCCACCTTATTGGCAGATGAGCAGTTCTTC.

V and J are TRBV5-5 and TRBJ2-2; 8 bases agree with TRBD2. The CDR3 has 16 amino acids. V was pared by 0 bases and J by 1 base, with 2 bases of the junction left unmatched. The germline V gene has CDR1 SGHKS and CDR2 YYEKEE (reference sequence). The CDR3 loop reads CASSLGLAGNTGELFF. The CDR3 nucleotides read TGTGCCAGCAGCTTGGGCCTAGCGGGGAACACCGGGGAGCTGTTTTTT.

CDR3 loop: CASSQVTGPYEQYF. Here the CDR3 DNA reads TGCGCCAGCAGCCAAGTGACAGGGCCCTACGAGCAGTACTTC. The genes are TRBV4-1 and TRBJ2-7; the match to TRBD1 covers 7 bases. There are 14 residues in the CDR3. CDR1 and CDR2 from the germline V gene are MGHRA and YSYEKL. Unmatched junction bases numbered 2, after V lost 1 base and J lost 2 bases.

This chain joins TRBV27 and TRBJ2-3; 8 nucleotides agree with TRBD2. The CDR3 is made up of 16 amino acids. CDR1 and CDR2 (germline): MNHEY, SMNVEV (reference sequence). V lost 10 bases, J lost 2 bases, and 14 bases stayed unmatched. The CDR3 nucleotides are TGTGCCACCACATCAACTAGCGGAGAGGACACAGATACGCAGTATTTT. Translating gives CATTSTSGEDTDTQYF.

The chain uses TRBV7-8 and TRBJ2-1, with D unclear. The germline gives CDR1 SGHVS, CDR2 FQNEAQ. CDR3 length equals 13 residues. The V end lost 2 bases, the J end lost 10 bases, and 12 bases lay between the germline ends. CDR3 in amino acids: CASSLSSAREQFF. The CDR3 coding sequence is TGTGCCAGCAGCTTATCGTCCGCCCGGGAGCAGTTCTTC.

V and J are TRBV5-1 and TRBJ2-5, with 13 bases aligning to TRBD2. CDR1 is SGHRS, CDR2 YFSETQ, per germline. The CDR3 runs 16 residues. J was trimmed by 5 bases and V by 6 bases; bases with no gene match: 10. The CDR3 spells CASTLGLAGAQETQYF. DNA of the CDR3: TGCGCCAGCACCCTTGGACTAGCGGGAGCTCAGGAGACCCAGTACTTC. Variable domain in full (rest from reference TRBV5-1 and TRBJ2-5): KAGVTQTPRYLIKTRGQQVTLSCSPISGHRSVSWYQQTPGQGLQFLFEYFSETQRNKGNFPGRFSGRQFSNSRSEMNVSTLELGDSALYLCASTLGLAGAQETQYFGPGTRLLVL.

This rearrangement joins TRBV29-1 to TRBJ1-3, with unresolved D. This CDR3 has 14 amino acids. The germline V and J ends were trimmed by 6 bases and 4 bases, with 16 bases remaining between them. Germline CDR1 reads SQVTM; CDR2 reads ANQGSEA. CDR3 protein: CSVVETDRGNTIYF. In nucleotides, the CDR3 is TGCAGCGTAGTTGAGACCGACCGCGGAAACACCATATATTTT.